This TCR beta chain was identified during a study of CD8+ T cells in alopecia areata. Study context: Administration of oral tofacitinib to treated patients was at 5 to 10 mg twice daily.

Investigators sorted PBMCs to obtain both CD4+ and CD8+ T cells. V was pared by 0 bases and J by 4 bases, with 14 bases between. The CDR3 is made up of 16 amino acids. Germline V lookup: CDR1 LGHNA, CDR2 YSLEER. For this clone: The antigen is unknown.

Study-level points and caveats: Sequenced scalp T cells also include alphabeta T cells resident in normal skin. In lesional scalp, particularly from alopecia totalis/universalis, clonality was higher than in normal scalp.

Reverse transcription of extracted RNA yielded cDNA, which provided the sequencing template. The assay was immunoSEQ multiplex PCR, and TCRdb's table has in-frame clones only and misses some. The sample records approximately 57,000 clones, around 96% being singletons. The chain joins TRBV4-3 to TRBJ2-3; no clear D gene. This clonotype was obtained from a human donor with alopecia areata. Specimen: CD8+ T cells sorted from blood, collected at week 0. This chain's CDR3 is CASSQDIAVMSDTQYF. The CDR3 DNA follows: TGCGCCAGCAGCCAAGACATCGCCGTGATGTCAGATACGCAGTATTTT.